Each of the 7 T cell receptor beta chains below was sequenced from the same sample in a study of CD8 T cells in Susac syndrome. cDNA came from around 0.54 to 1 ug RNA primed by random hexamers. One entry per CDR3 protein, called by TCRdb with MiXCR from the immunoSEQ multiplex PCR reads. The table lists about 200,000 distinct CDR3 sequences, 90% to 95% of them singletons. The sequenced sample was CD4+ T cells from PBMCs. The receptors derive from a human donor in good health.

V gene TRBV21-1 combines with J gene TRBJ2-7; the table's D call of TRBD2 was not tested on the DNA. TRBV21-1 is assigned pseudogene status. There are 15 residues in the CDR3. The CDR3 is CASSLGLLFSYEQYV. The CDR3 region has the DNA TGTGCCAGCAGTTTGGGACTTCTCTTCTCCTACGAGCAGTACGTC.

The rearrangement uses TRBV29-1 and TRBJ2-7; D may correspond to TRBD1 or TRBD2 (5 bases each). The CDR3 is made up of 11 amino acids. Germline CDR1 reads SQVTM; CDR2 reads ANQGSEA. V lost 6 bases and J lost 5, with 11 bases in between. The CDR3 region has the DNA TGCAGCGTGGGACCCGGGGACGAGCAGTACTTC. Encoded protein: CSVGPGDEQYF.

The CDR3 sequence is CSARTGRETQYF. CDR3 nucleotides: TGCAGTGCAAGAACAGGGCGAGAGACCCAGTACTTC. The V call is TRBV20-1, the J call TRBJ2-5; D may be TRBD1 (6 bases). The V gene lost 6 bases and the J gene lost 4 bases, with 12 bases spanning the gap. The CDR3 covers 12 residues. Germline V lookup: CDR1 DFQATT, CDR2 SNEGSKA (reference sequence).

The rearrangement links TRBV29-1 to TRBJ2-6; 10 bases fit TRBD1. Germline-derived CDR1 and CDR2 are SQVTM and ANQGSEA. The CDR3 spans 15 residues. Trimming at V came to 4 bases and at J to 4 bases, leaving 4 bases not matched to a gene. CDR3 sequence reads: CSVGQGAQGANVLTF. The CDR3 DNA reads TGCAGCGTTGGACAGGGGGCGCAAGGGGCCAACGTCCTGACTTTC.

The CDR3 DNA reads as TGCGCCAGCAGCTTGGGGGACACAAACTATGGCTACACCTTC. This encodes CASSLGDTNYGYTF. The rearrangement joins TRBV5-1 to TRBJ1-2, with D perhaps TRBD1 (6 bases). V was cut by 0 bases and J by 2 bases, with 8 bases left in between. The CDR3 loop spans 14 amino acids. Germline CDR1 and CDR2: SGHRS and YFSETQ. Filled out from reference TRBV5-1 and TRBJ1-2, the complete variable domain reads KAGVTQTPRYLIKTRGQQVTLSCSPISGHRSVSWYQQTPGQGLQFLFEYFSETQRNKGNFPGRFSGRQFSNSRSEMNVSTLELGDSALYLCASSLGDTNYGYTFGSGTRLTVV.

This clonotype came up once. The chain uses TRBV12-3 or TRBV12-4 and TRBJ2-5; TRBD2 matches at 16 bases. After removal of 8 bases from V and 9 bases from J, the junction contained 6 bases not matched to a gene. The CDR3 spans 14 residues. The CDR3 sequence: CASGTSGGVRAQYF. DNA for the CDR3: TGTGCCAGCGGGACTAGCGGGGGGGTGAGGGCCCAGTACTTC.

The J gene is TRBJ2-7, the V gene TRBV5-1, with 7 bases that match TRBD1. Trimming took 5 bases from V and 4 from J; bases not matched to a gene: 15. From germline, CDR1 is SGHRS and CDR2 YFSETQ. This CDR3 is built from 16 residues. This CDR3 is CASRSAVPGGRYEQYF. The DNA for the CDR3 is TGCGCCAGCAGATCGGCCGTGCCAGGGGGTCGATACGAGCAGTACTTC.